What follows describes a single T cell receptor beta chain. Its antigen remains unidentified. The data were produced by immunoSEQ multiplex PCR, yet TCRdb's version contains in-frame clones alone and is incomplete. The sample holds approximately 120,000 clones, around 84% seen once. Healthy donors had no documented immune events, such as infections, while sampled. This specimen comes from a study of identifying expanded T cells in peripheral blood. V was clipped by 4 bases and J by 6 bases, with 13 bases between them. Germline lookup yields CDR1 SGHAT and CDR2 FQNNGV. CDR3 length: 13 residues. Whole-study findings and limits: Differentially abundant clones: about 1.1 between replicates, 16.4 at roughly 2 weeks, less than 20 at four. Clone count variance between approximately two-week samples rose with total template count.

Sequenced sample: blood. The receptor was derived from a person aged 18 to 75 in good health. The chain recombines TRBV11-2 with TRBJ2-7; weak D call: TRBD1 (6 bases). CDR3 region: CASSSRTVLEQYF. The CDR3, as DNA: TGTGCCAGCAGCTCCCGGACAGTCCTCGAGCAGTACTTC.